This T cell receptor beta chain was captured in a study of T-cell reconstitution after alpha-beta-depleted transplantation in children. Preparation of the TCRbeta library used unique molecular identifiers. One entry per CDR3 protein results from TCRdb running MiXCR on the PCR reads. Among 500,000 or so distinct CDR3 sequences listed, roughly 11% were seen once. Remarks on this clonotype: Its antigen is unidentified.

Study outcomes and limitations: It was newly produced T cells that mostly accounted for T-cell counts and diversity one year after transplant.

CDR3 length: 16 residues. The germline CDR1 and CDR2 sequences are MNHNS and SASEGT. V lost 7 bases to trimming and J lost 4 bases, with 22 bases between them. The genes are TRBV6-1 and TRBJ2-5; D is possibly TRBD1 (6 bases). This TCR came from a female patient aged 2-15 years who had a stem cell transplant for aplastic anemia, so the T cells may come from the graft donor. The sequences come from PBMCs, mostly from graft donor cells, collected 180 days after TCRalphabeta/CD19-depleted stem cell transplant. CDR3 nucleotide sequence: TGTGCCAGCACCGATTGGCTGGGACACCCTGGAGAGACCCAGTACTTC. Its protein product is CASTDWLGHPGETQYF.